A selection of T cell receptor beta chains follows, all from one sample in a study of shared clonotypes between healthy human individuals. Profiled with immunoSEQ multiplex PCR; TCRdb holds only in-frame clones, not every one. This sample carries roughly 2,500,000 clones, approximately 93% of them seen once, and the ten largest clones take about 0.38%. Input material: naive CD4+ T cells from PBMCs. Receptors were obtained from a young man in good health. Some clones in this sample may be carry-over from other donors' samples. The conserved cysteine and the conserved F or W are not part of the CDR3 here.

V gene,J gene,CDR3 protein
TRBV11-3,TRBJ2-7,ASSLSRPVPSHEQY
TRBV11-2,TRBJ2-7,ASSLLGGNYEQY
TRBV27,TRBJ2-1,ASSTLAGDGEQF
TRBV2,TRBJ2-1,ASSLRRTTNEQF
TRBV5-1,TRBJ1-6,ASSLVGRVNSPLH
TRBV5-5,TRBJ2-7,ASSSVEPAYEQY
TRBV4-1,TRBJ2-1,ASSQVDMGLARDEQF
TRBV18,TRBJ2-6,ASREPSGANVLT
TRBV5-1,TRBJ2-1,ASSFSDTYNEQF
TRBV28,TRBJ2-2,ASSVPGELF
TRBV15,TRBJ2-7,ATSREAGTVRGEQY
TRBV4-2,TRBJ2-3,ASSQDLGVWLTDTQY
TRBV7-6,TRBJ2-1,ASSLGIRGRSYNEQF
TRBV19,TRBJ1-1,ASFGRRGGTEAF
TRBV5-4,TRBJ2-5,ASSNTNYGQGYETQY
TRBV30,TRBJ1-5,AWRGQGGGQPQH
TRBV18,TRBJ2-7,ASSLEADSSYEQY
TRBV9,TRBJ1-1,ASSVRAGHTEAF